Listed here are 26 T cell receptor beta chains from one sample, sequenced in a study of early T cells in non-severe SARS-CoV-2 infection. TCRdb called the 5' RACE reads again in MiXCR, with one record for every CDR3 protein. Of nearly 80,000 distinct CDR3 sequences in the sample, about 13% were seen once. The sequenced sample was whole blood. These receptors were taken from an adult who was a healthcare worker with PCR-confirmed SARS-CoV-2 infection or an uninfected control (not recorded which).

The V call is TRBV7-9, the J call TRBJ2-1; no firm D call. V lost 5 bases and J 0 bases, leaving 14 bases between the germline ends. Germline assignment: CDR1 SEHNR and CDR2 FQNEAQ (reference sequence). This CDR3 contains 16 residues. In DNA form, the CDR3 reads TGTGCCAGCAGCCCCGGTTTAGGTCGCTCCTACAATGAGCAGTTCTTC. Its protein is CASSPGLGRSYNEQFF.

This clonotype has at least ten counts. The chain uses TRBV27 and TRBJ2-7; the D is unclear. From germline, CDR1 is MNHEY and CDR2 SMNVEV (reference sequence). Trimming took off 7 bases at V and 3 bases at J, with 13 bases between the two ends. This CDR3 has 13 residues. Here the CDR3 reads CASIPGPDYEQYF. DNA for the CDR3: TGTGCCAGCATCCCCGGACCCGACTACGAGCAGTACTTC.

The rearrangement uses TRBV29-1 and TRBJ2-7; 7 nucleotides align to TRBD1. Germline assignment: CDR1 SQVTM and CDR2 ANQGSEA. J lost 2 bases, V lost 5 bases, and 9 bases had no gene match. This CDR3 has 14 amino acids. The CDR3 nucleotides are TGCAGCGTTAGCGGAACAGGGGAAACCTACGAGCAGTACTTC. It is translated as CSVSGTGETYEQYF.

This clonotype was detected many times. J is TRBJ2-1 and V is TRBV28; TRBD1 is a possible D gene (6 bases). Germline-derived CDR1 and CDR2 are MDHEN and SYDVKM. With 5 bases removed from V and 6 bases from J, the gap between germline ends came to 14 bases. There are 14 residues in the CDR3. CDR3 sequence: CASSPTGRLNEQFF. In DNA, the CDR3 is TGTGCCAGCAGTCCGACAGGAAGACTCAATGAGCAGTTCTTC.

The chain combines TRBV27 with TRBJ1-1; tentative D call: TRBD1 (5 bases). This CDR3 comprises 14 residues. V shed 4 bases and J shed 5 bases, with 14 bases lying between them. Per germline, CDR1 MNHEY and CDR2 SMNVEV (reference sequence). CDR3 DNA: TGTGCCAGCAGTTCTTACAGGCTTGGGACTGAAGCTTTCTTT. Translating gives CASSSYRLGTEAFF.

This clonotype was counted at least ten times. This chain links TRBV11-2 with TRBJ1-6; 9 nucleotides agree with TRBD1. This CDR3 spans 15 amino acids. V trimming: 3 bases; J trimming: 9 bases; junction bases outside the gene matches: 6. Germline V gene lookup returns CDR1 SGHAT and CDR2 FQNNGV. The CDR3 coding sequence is TGTGCCAGCAGCTTTATGACAGGGGGGGGTTCACCCCTCCACTTT. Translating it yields CASSFMTGGGSPLHF.

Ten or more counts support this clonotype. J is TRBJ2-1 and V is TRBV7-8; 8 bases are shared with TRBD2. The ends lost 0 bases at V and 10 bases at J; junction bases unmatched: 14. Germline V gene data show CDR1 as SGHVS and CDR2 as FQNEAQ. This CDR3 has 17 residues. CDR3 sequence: CASSLARSGSPVGEQFF. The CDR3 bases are TGTGCCAGCAGCTTAGCGAGGAGCGGGAGCCCCGTCGGGGAGCAGTTCTTC.

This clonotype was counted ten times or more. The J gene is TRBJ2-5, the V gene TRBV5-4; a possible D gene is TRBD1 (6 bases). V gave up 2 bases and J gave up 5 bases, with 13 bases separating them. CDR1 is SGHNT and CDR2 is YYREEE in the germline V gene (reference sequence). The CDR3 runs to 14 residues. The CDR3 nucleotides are TGTGCCAGCAGCTTTGTGGGGGCAGGGGAGACCCAGTACTTC. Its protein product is CASSFVGAGETQYF.

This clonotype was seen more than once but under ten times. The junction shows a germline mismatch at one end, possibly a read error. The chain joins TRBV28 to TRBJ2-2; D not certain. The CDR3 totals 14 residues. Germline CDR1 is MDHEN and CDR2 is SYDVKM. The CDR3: CASRLSANTGELFF. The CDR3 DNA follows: TGTGCCAGCCGTTTAAGCGCGAACACCGGGGAGCTGTTTTTT. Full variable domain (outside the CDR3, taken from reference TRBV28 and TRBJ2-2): DVKVTQSSRYLVKRTGEKVFLECVQDMDHENMFWYRQDPGLGLRLIYFSYDVKMKEKGDIPEGYSVSREKKERFSLILESASTNQTSMYLCASRLSANTGELFFGEGSRLTVL.

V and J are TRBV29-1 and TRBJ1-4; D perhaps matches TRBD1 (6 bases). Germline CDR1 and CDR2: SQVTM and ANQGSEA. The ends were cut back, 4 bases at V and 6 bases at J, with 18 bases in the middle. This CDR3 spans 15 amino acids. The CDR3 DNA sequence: TGCAGCGTTGGGGACAATCACCTAGGAGATGAAAAACTGTTTTTT. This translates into CSVGDNHLGDEKLFF. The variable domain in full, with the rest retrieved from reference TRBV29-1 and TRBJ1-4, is SAVISQKPSRDICQRGTSLTIQCQVDSQVTMMFWYRQQPGQSLTLIATANQGSEATYESGFVIDKFPISRPNLTFSTLTVSNMSPEDSSIYLCSVGDNHLGDEKLFFGSGTQLSVL.

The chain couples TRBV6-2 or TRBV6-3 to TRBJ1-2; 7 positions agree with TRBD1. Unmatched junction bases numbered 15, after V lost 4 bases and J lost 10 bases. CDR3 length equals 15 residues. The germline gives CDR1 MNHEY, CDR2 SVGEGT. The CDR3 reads CASSSSGTADPYYTF. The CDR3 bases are TGTGCCAGCAGTTCCTCCGGGACAGCGGATCCGTACTACACCTTC.

CDR3 loop: CASSYTADYEQYF. The CDR3, as DNA: TGTGCCAGCAGTTACACTGCTGACTACGAGCAGTACTTC. The chain is built from TRBV6-5 and TRBJ2-7; D uncertain. CDR3 length: 13 amino acids. Germline CDR1 MNHEY, CDR2 SVGAGI. V was trimmed by 2 bases and J by 3 bases, leaving 8 bases between them.

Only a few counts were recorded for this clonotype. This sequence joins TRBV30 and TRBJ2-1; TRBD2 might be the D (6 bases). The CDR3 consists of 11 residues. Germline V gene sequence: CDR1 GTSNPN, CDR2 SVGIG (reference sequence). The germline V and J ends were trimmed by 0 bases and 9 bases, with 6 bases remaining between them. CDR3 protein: CAWSVAGEQFF. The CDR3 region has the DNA TGTGCCTGGAGTGTAGCGGGTGAGCAGTTCTTC.

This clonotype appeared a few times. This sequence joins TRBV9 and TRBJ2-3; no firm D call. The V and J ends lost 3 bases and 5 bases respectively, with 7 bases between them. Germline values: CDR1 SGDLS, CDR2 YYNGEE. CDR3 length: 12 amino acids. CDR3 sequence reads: CASSALLDTQYF. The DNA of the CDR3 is TGTGCCAGCAGCGCCCTACTAGATACGCAGTATTTT.

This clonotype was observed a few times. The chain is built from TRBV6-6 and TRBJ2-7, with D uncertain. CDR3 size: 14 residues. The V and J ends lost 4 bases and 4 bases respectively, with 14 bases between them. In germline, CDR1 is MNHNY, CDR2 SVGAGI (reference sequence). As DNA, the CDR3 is TGTGCCAGCAGTTCCCCGGCCACAGAATACGAGCAGTACTTC. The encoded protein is CASSSPATEYEQYF.

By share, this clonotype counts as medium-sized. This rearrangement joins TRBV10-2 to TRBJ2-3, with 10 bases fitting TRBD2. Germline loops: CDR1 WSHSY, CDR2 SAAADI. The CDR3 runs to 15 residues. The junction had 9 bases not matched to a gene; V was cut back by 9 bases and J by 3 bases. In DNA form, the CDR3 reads TGCGCCAGTCGACCCCCGGGACTAGCGACAGATACGCAGTATTTT. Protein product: CASRPPGLATDTQYF.

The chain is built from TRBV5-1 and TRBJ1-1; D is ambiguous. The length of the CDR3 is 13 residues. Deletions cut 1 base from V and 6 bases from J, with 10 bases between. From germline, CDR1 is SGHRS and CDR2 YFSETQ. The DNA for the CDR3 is TGCGCCAGCAGCTTGTCCGACGGGGCTGAAGCTTTCTTT. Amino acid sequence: CASSLSDGAEAFF.

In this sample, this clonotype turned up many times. CDR3 coding DNA: TGTGCCAGCAGTCGCGGGGACAGACTGCTATCTGGCTACACCTTC. It is translated as CASSRGDRLLSGYTF. The gene calls are TRBV9 and TRBJ1-2, with 7 bases that match TRBD1. This CDR3 region has 15 residues. The V segment lost 5 bases and the J segment 7 bases; nucleotides outside the gene matches: 14. Germline V gives CDR1 SGDLS, CDR2 YYNGEE.

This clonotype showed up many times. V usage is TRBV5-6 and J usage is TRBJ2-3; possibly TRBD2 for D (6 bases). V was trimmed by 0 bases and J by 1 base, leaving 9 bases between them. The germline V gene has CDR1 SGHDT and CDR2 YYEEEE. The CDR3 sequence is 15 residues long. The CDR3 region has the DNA TGTGCCAGCAGCTTGGGTCGACTAGGCACAGATACGCAGTATTTT. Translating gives CASSLGRLGTDTQYF. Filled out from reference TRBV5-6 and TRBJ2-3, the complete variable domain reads DAGVTQSPTHLIKTRGQQVTLRCSPKSGHDTVSWYQQALGQGPQFIFQYYEEEERQRGNFPDRFSGHQFPNYSSELNVNALLLGDSALYLCASSLGRLGTDTQYFGPGTRLTVL.

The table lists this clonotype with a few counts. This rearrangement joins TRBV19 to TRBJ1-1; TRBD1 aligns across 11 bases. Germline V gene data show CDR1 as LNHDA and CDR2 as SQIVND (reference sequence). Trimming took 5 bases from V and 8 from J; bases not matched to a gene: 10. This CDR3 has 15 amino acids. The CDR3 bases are TGTGCCAGTAGTTCCCGGACAGGGGGCGGCGGGGAAGCTTTCTTT. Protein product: CASSSRTGGGGEAFF.

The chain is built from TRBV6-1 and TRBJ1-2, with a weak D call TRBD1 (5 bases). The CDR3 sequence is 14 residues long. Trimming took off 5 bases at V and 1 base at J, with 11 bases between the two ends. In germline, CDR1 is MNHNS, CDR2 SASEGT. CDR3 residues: CASSLTQDNYGYTF. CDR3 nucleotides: TGTGCCAGCAGTCTAACACAGGATAACTATGGCTACACCTTC.

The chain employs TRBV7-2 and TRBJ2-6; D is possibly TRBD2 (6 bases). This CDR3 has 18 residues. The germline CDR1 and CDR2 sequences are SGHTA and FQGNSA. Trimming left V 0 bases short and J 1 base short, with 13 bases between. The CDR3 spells CASSLAGGTLSGANVLTF. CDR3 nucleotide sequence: TGTGCCAGCAGCTTAGCTGGGGGGACCCTATCTGGGGCCAACGTCCTGACTTTC.

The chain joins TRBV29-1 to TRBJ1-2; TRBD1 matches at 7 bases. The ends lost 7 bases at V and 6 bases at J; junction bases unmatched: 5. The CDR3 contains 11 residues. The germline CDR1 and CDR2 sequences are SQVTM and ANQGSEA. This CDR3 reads CSAGTDDGYTF. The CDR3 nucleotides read TGCAGCGCTGGGACAGACGATGGCTACACCTTC.

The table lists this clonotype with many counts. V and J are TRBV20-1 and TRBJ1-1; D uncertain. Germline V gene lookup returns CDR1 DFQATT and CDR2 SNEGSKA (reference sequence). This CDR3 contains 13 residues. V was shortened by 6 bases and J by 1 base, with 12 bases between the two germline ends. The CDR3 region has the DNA TGCAGTGCCCAAAAAGTCGGGAACACTGAAGCTTTCTTT. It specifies CSAQKVGNTEAFF.

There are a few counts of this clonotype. Written as DNA, the CDR3 is TGCAGCGTTTCGGATCTAGCCAAAAACATTCAGTACTTC. Protein product: CSVSDLAKNIQYF. The rearrangement links TRBV29-1 to TRBJ2-4, with D hard to call. The CDR3 totals 13 residues. The V end lost 5 bases, the J end lost 0 bases, and 8 bases lay between the germline ends. Germline-derived CDR1 and CDR2 are SQVTM and ANQGSEA.

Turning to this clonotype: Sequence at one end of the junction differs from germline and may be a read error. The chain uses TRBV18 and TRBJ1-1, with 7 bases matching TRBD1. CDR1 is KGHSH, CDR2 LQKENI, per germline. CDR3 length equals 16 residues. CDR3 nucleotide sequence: TGTCCCAGCTCACCAGACAGGGCTATTGCGAACACTGAAGCTTTCTTT. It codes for CPSSPDRAIANTEAFF.